This record looks at one TCR beta chain sequence and its context. This sample is drawn from a study of CD8+ T cells in alopecia areata. CDR1 is MGHRA and CDR2 is YSYEKL in the germline V gene. The CDR3 runs to 15 residues. The germline V and J ends were trimmed by 4 bases and 1 base, with 13 bases remaining between them. Extracted RNA was reverse transcribed into cDNA, the sequencing template. Method: immunoSEQ multiplex PCR; TCRdb's copy keeps in-frame clones and lacks some. The sample shows 100,000 to 150,000 clones, around 50% of them seen only once. The material sequenced was CD4+ T cells sorted from blood, taken at week 0. The sequence derives from a human donor with alopecia areata. J is TRBJ1-1 and V is TRBV4-1, with a possible D match to TRBD1 (6 bases). The CDR3 reads CASSLDLQGNTEAFF. The CDR3 bases are TGCGCCAGCAGCCTCGATCTACAGGGGAACACTGAAGCTTTCTTT.